This T cell receptor beta chain was identified during a study of cytomegalovirus exposure and HLA in healthy donors. Whole-study context: The Caucasian-associated ancestry cluster contained 81% of the 398 genotyped donors.

The V and J ends lost 3 bases and 3 bases, in that order; junction bases with no gene match: 6. The CDR3 contains 15 residues. Germline V CDR1 and CDR2: LNHDA, SQIVND (reference sequence). In the PCR, 60 Vbeta and 13 Jbeta primers were used. As handled by the study authors: Later work found roughly 80 million unique TCR beta chains, with around 10 million shared. Data came from immunoSEQ multiplex PCR; TCRdb stores just in-frame clones and leaves some out. V and J calls and clone size are as listed in that table; D and trimming were resolved from the DNA. This table has hundreds of thousands of clones, around 80% appearing once.

Sequenced input: PBMCs. The J gene is TRBJ2-3, the V gene TRBV19, with 7 bases identical to TRBD2. This clonotype originated in a man aged 18 to 29 in good health and CMV-seronegative. CDR3 protein: CASSMGGRSTDTQYF. CDR3 coding DNA: TGTGCCAGTAGTATGGGCGGGAGATCGACAGATACGCAGTATTTT.